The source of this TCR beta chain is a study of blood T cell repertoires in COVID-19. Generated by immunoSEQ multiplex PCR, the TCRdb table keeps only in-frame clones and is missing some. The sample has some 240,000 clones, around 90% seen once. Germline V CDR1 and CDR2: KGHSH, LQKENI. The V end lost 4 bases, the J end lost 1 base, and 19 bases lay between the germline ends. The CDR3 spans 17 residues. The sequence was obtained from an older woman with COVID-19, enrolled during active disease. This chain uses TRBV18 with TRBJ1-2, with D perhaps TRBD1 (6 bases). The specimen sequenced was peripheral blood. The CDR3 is CASSLEPQGKGNYGYTF. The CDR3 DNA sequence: TGTGCCAGCTCACTGGAACCACAGGGCAAGGGTAACTATGGCTACACCTTC.